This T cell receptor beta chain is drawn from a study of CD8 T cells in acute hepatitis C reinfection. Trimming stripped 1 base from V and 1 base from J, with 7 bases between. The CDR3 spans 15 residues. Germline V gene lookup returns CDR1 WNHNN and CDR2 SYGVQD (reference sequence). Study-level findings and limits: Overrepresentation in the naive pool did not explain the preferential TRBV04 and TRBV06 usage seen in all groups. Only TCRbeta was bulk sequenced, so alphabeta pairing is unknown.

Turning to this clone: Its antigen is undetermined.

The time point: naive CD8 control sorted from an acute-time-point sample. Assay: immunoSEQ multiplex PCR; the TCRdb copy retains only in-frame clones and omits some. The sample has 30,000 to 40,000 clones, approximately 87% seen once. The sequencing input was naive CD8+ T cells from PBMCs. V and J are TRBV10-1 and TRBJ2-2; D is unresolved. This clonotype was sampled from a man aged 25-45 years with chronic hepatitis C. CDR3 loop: CASSEYPRNTGELFF. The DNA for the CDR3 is TGCGCCAGCAGTGAGTACCCCAGGAACACCGGGGAGCTGTTTTTT.